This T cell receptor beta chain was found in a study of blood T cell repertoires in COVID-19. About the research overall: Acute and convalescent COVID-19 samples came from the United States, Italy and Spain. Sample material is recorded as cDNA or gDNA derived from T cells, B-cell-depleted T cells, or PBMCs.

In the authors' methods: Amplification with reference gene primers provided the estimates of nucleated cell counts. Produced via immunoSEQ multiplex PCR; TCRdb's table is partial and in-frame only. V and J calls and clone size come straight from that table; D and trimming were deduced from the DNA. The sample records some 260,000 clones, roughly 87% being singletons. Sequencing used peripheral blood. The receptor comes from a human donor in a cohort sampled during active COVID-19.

The DNA of the CDR3 is TGTGCCAGCAGCTTAGTGGACATGAACACTGAAGCTTTCTTT. This gives the protein CASSLVDMNTEAFF. This rearrangement joins TRBV7-2 to TRBJ1-1, with D tentatively TRBD1 (5 bases). The CDR3 has 14 amino acids. V lost 1 base to trimming and J lost 0 bases, with 6 bases between them. In germline, CDR1 is SGHTA, CDR2 FQGNSA.